The 10 T cell receptor beta chains below were found in one sample sequenced in a study of blood T cells in healthy people across ages. A second roughly 6 to 12 cycle PCR used barcoded and J-beta primers. MiXCR, applied by TCRdb to the 5' RACE reads, yields one record per CDR3 protein. This table has about 1.8 million distinct CDR3 sequences, about 50% appearing once. The sequenced sample was blood. Receptor source: a middle-aged woman in good health.

The V call is TRBV20-1, the J call TRBJ2-3; D is possibly TRBD1 (5 bases). Germline V lookup: CDR1 DFQATT, CDR2 SNEGSKA (reference sequence). Trimming took 3 bases from V and 4 from J, leaving 8 bases between them. The CDR3 is 12 amino acids. The CDR3 spells CSASRGSDTQYF. Here the CDR3 DNA reads TGCAGTGCTAGTAGGGGATCAGATACGCAGTATTTT.

This clonotype occurred a few times. The chain recombines TRBV5-6 with TRBJ2-4; D may be TRBD1 or TRBD2 (7 bases each). The last part of the DNA fits TRBJ2-7 better; the J call may be wrong. From germline, CDR1 is SGHDT and CDR2 YYEEEE. The CDR3 contains 17 residues. CDR3 region: CASSLLGTARGANEQYF. The CDR3, as DNA: TGTGCCAGCAGCCTTCTCGGGACAGCCCGGGGGGCGAACGAGCAGTACTTC.

This clonotype was observed a few times. The J gene is TRBJ1-5, the V gene TRBV20-1; 7 positions match TRBD1. J was trimmed by 4 bases and V by 6 bases; bases with no gene match: 12. Germline loops: CDR1 DFQATT, CDR2 SNEGSKA (reference sequence). The CDR3 is made up of 15 amino acids. The CDR3: CSALDREGWNQPQHF. CDR3 nucleotides: TGCAGTGCCCTAGACAGGGAGGGATGGAATCAGCCCCAGCATTTT.

On this clonotype itself: One end of the junction is discordant with germline, which a read error may explain. The rearrangement uses TRBV20-1 and TRBJ2-3, with D possibly being TRBD1 (6 bases). CDR3 size: 14 residues. Germline CDR1 and CDR2: DFQATT and SNEGSKA (reference sequence). The CDR3 DNA follows: TGCAGTGCTAGGAACAGGGCGAGCACAGATATGCAGTATTTT. Its translation: CSARNRASTDMQYF.

This chain joins TRBV7-2 and TRBJ2-3; possibly TRBD1 for D (5 bases). The CDR3 has 16 residues. The germline CDR1 and CDR2 sequences are SGHTA and FQGNSA. Between the trimmed V and J ends, which lost 2 bases and 5 bases, there was a span of 17 bases. CDR3 region: CASSLSGQGPGDTQYF. The CDR3 DNA follows: TGTGCCAGCAGCTTATCTGGCCAGGGCCCCGGAGATACGCAGTATTTT. Together with reference TRBV7-2 and TRBJ2-3, the CDR3 gives the full variable domain: GAGVSQSPSNKVTEKGKDVELRCDPISGHTALYWYRQSLGQGLEFLIYFQGNSAPDKSGLPSDRFSAERTGGSVSTLTIQRTQQEDSAVYLCASSLSGQGPGDTQYFGPGTRLTVL.

In this sample, this clonotype turned up a few times. The genes are TRBV4-2 and TRBJ2-1; D ambiguous. Germline V CDR1 and CDR2: LGHNA, YNFKEQ. This CDR3 comprises 15 residues. Trimming left V 1 base short and J 5 bases short, with 12 bases between. CDR3 region: CASSQGRTENNEQFF. CDR3 in DNA: TGTGCCAGCAGCCAAGGACGTACCGAGAACAATGAGCAGTTCTTC.

The CDR3 nucleotides read TGTGCCAGCTACCCGACAGGGATCTACGAGCAGTACTTC. It codes for CASYPTGIYEQYF. The chain is built from TRBV2 and TRBJ2-7; 7 bases map to TRBD1. J lost 3 bases, V lost 8 bases, and 7 bases had no gene match. The germline CDR1 and CDR2 sequences are SNHLY and FYNNEI. CDR3 size: 13 residues.

The gene calls are TRBV5-1 and TRBJ2-5; D gene ambiguous. The CDR3 length is 14 residues. In germline, CDR1 is SGHRS, CDR2 YFSETQ. V gave up 2 bases and J gave up 4 bases, with 12 bases separating them. The CDR3 DNA follows: TGCGCCAGCAGCTTAGGGTTGCGGACAGAGACCCAGTACTTC. This encodes CASSLGLRTETQYF.

This chain's CDR3 is CASSYRGRGEAFF. In DNA, the CDR3 is TGTGCCAGCAGTTACAGGGGGCGGGGAGAAGCTTTCTTT. The V and J genes are TRBV13 and TRBJ1-1, with TRBD1 matching over 9 bases. This CDR3 spans 13 amino acids. Germline V lookup: CDR1 PRHDT, CDR2 FYEKMQ (reference sequence). Unmatched junction bases numbered 7, after V lost 6 bases and J lost 8 bases.

V gene TRBV28 combines with J gene TRBJ1-5; no firm D call. The CDR3 consists of 13 residues. The germline V gene encodes CDR1 MDHEN and CDR2 SYDVKM. V was trimmed by 6 bases and J by 5 bases, leaving 11 bases between them. The CDR3 DNA sequence: TGTGCCAGCAGAGAGAGCGGGGATCAGCCCCAGCATTTT. It codes for CASRESGDQPQHF.